This T cell receptor (beta chain) was captured in a study of blood T cell repertoires in COVID-19. In its sample, this clone was seen a few times. There are 12 residues in the CDR3. Trimming shortened V by 5 bases and J by 5 bases, and 9 bases separated the two germline ends. CDR1 is LGHDT and CDR2 is YNNKEL in the germline V gene (reference sequence). Libraries were prepared by immunoSEQ multiplex PCR; TCRdb keeps only in-frame clonotypes and omits some of them. Of over 65,000 clones in the sample, approximately 86% were seen once. This chain links TRBV3-1 (or the pseudogene TRBV3-2) with TRBJ1-2; D possibly corresponds to TRBD1 (5 bases). The clonotype originates from a man older than 75 with COVID-19, enrolled during active disease. The sequenced sample consisted of peripheral blood. CDR3 nucleotides: TGTGCCAGCAGCGGTGACAGTTATGGCTACACCTTC. Translation: CASSGDSYGYTF.